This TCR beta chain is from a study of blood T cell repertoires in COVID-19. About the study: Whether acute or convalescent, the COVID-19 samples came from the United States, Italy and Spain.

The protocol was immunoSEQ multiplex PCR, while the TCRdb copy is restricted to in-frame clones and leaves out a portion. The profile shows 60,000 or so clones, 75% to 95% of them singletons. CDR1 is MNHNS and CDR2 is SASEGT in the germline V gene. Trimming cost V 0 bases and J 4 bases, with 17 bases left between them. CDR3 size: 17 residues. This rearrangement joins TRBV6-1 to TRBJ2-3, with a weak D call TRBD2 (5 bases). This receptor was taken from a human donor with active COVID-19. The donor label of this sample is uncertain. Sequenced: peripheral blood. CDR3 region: CASSEARASLSPDTQYF. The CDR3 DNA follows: TGTGCCAGCAGTGAAGCGCGGGCCTCACTTAGTCCAGATACGCAGTATTTT.